The rows below give T cell receptor beta chains drawn from one sample of a study of blood T cell repertoires in COVID-19. This table comes from immunoSEQ multiplex PCR, and its TCRdb copy is limited to in-frame clones, with some not included. Of over 200,000 clones listed, roughly nine tenths are singletons. The sequencing input was PBMCs or T cells enriched from blood (not recorded which). Source of these receptors: a woman aged 45-65 years in a cohort exposed to, infected with or recovered from COVID-19 (not recorded which). Each CDR3 is given with its conserved first and last residue. The order of the fields is D gene, clone size, J gene, V gene, CDR3 protein, CDR3 DNA. D genes are given only for firm matches. Clone size is stated in some rows and not others, as once, few, many or a class when expanded.

d_call: TRBD2; clone_size: NA; j_call: TRBJ2-5; v_call: TRBV5-6; cdr3_aa: CASSTLTSGGIKETQYF; cdr3_nt: TGTGCCAGCAGCACACTAACTAGCGGGGGTATTAAGGAGACCCAGTACTTC
d_call: NA; clone_size: NA; j_call: TRBJ1-2; v_call: TRBV7-2; cdr3_aa: CASSPQGLEGYTF; cdr3_nt: TGTGCCAGCAGCCCACAGGGTCTAGAAGGCTACACCTTC
d_call: NA; clone_size: NA; j_call: TRBJ1-1; v_call: TRBV27; cdr3_aa: CASSLFSQTEAFF; cdr3_nt: TGTGCCAGCAGTTTATTTTCGCAGACTGAAGCTTTCTTT
d_call: TRBD2; clone_size: NA; j_call: TRBJ2-3; v_call: TRBV28; cdr3_aa: CASRLAGGRTDTQYF; cdr3_nt: TGTGCCAGCAGGCTAGCGGGGGGCCGCACAGATACGCAGTATTTT
d_call: NA; clone_size: NA; j_call: TRBJ1-2; v_call: TRBV24-1; cdr3_aa: CATSLSQGGHTF; cdr3_nt: TGTGCCACCAGTTTAAGCCAGGGAGGCCACACCTTC
d_call: NA; clone_size: NA; j_call: TRBJ2-3; v_call: TRBV7-3; cdr3_aa: CASSLSRVLGHGTQYF; cdr3_nt: TGTGCCAGCAGCTTAAGCAGGGTGTTAGGCCATGGTACGCAGTATTTT
d_call: NA; clone_size: once; j_call: TRBJ1-2; v_call: TRBV18; cdr3_aa: CASSSEEGNGYTF; cdr3_nt: TGTGCCAGCTCATCGGAGGAGGGCAATGGCTACACCTTC
d_call: NA; clone_size: NA; j_call: TRBJ1-2; v_call: TRBV19; cdr3_aa: CASSNPREQNFYGYTF; cdr3_nt: TGTGCCAGTAGTAACCCCCGTGAACAGAACTTCTATGGCTACACCTTC
d_call: TRBD1; clone_size: NA; j_call: TRBJ1-1; v_call: TRBV12-5; cdr3_aa: CASGLGTGGRLGFPGDTEAFF; cdr3_nt: TGTGCTAGTGGTTTGGGGACAGGGGGTAGGCTTGGATTTCCTGGGGACACTGAAGCTTTCTTT
d_call: NA; clone_size: NA; j_call: TRBJ1-4; v_call: TRBV24-1; cdr3_aa: CATSDPALRGGYHLFNEKLFF; cdr3_nt: TGTGCCACCAGTGACCCCGCCCTCCGGGGGGGCTACCACCTTTTTAATGAAAAACTGTTTTTT
d_call: TRBD2; clone_size: once; j_call: TRBJ2-5; v_call: TRBV3-1/TRBV3-2; cdr3_aa: CASSQVAGGPGKTQYF; cdr3_nt: TGTGCCAGCAGCCAGGTAGCGGGGGGGCCTGGAAAGACCCAGTACTTC
d_call: NA; clone_size: NA; j_call: TRBJ1-5; v_call: TRBV5-1; cdr3_aa: CASSLGTEQPQHF; cdr3_nt: TGCGCCAGCAGCTTGGGCACTGAGCAGCCCCAGCATTTT
d_call: TRBD2; clone_size: NA; j_call: TRBJ2-5; v_call: TRBV10-1; cdr3_aa: CASSETTSGGAETQYF; cdr3_nt: TGCGCCAGCAGTGAGACCACTAGCGGGGGGGCAGAGACCCAGTACTTC
d_call: TRBD1; clone_size: NA; j_call: TRBJ1-2; v_call: TRBV5-6; cdr3_aa: CASVMTGLGGYTF; cdr3_nt: TGTGCCAGCGTGATGACAGGGTTGGGTGGCTACACCTTC
d_call: TRBD2; clone_size: NA; j_call: TRBJ2-1; v_call: TRBV11-2; cdr3_aa: CASRYTGTSLEQFF; cdr3_nt: TGTGCCAGCAGGTATACCGGGACTAGCCTTGAGCAGTTCTTC
d_call: NA; clone_size: NA; j_call: TRBJ1-2; v_call: TRBV11-2; cdr3_aa: CASSPPGVYGYTF; cdr3_nt: TGTGCCAGCAGCCCCCCTGGAGTCTATGGCTACACCTTC